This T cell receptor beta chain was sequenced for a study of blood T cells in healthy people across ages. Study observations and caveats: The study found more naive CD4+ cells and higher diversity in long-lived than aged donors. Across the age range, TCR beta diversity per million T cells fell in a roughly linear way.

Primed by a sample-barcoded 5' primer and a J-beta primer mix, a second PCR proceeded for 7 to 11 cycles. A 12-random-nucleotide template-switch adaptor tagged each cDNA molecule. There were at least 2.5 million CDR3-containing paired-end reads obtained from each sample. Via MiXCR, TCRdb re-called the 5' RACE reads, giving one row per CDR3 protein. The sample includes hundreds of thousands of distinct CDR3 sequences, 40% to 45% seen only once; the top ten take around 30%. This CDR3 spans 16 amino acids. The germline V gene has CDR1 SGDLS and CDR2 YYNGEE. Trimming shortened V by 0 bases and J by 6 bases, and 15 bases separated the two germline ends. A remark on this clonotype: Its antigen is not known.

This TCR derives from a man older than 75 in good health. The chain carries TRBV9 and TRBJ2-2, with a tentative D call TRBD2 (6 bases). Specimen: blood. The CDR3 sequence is CASSVATRGRAGELFF. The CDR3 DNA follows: TGTGCCAGCAGCGTAGCTACGCGGGGTCGCGCCGGGGAGCTGTTTTTT.